Below, one T cell receptor (beta chain) is given with its context. V was cut by 3 bases and J by 9 bases, with 9 bases left in between. Germline lookup yields CDR1 MNHNS and CDR2 SASEGT. This CDR3 is built from 12 residues. These data belong to a study of blood T cell repertoires in COVID-19. Study details: T cells, B-cell-depleted T cells, or PBMCs provided the cDNA or gDNA that served as material.

Sequenced by immunoSEQ multiplex PCR; TCRdb stores in-frame clones only, minus some. The sample lists approximately 120,000 clones, 65% to 90% seen once, with more than 20% in the top ten. The rearrangement joins TRBV6-1 to TRBJ1-5, with D hard to call. The sequenced material came from peripheral blood. This receptor was taken from a woman older than 75 with acute or convalescent COVID-19. The CDR3 nucleotides read TGTGCCAGCAGTGACGGGGAGGGGCCCCAGCATTTT. Amino acid sequence: CASSDGEGPQHF.